Listed below are T cell receptor beta chains from one sample, sequenced in a study of OX40 agonist ivuxolimab in advanced cancers. This table comes from immunoSEQ multiplex PCR, and its TCRdb copy is limited to in-frame clones, with some not included. The profile shows about 54,000 clones, about 80% of them singletons. The starting material was CD4+ or CD8+ T cells sorted from blood, obtained in a trial of the OX40 agonist ivuxolimab. These receptors all come from an adult with an advanced solid tumor such as melanoma, head and neck, liver or kidney cancer. Each CDR3 is given with its conserved first and last residue. A D gene is named only where the DNA matches it firmly. Clone size, where shown, is once, few, many, or a class for clones that have expanded.

TRBV7-2	.	.	TRBJ2-7	TGTGCCAGCAGCTTGGATAGCGTGAACTACGAGCAGTACTTC	CASSLDSVNYEQYF
TRBV5-4	.	.	TRBJ1-5	TGTGCCAGCAGCGCAGGGATAATTGGGCAGCCCCAGCATTTT	CASSAGIIGQPQHF
TRBV5-4	TRBD2	once	TRBJ2-5	TGTGCCAGCAGCTTTAGGAGTGGGACTAGAGAAGAGACCCAGTACTTC	CASSFRSGTREETQYF
TRBV29-1	.	.	TRBJ2-1	TGCAGCGTCTGGACTGGCAGGGATGAGCAGTTCTTC	CSVWTGRDEQFF
TRBV10-3	TRBD2	few	TRBJ2-3	TGTGCCATCTTAGGAGCGGGGACAGATACGCAGTATTTT	CAILGAGTDTQYF
TRBV6-1	.	few	TRBJ1-6	TGTGCCAGCAGTCGCCCCGGGGGCCGAGATTCACCCCTCCACTTT	CASSRPGGRDSPLHF
TRBV29-1	.	.	TRBJ2-7	TGCAGCGTGGCGACAGTCTCCTACGAGCAGTACTTC	CSVATVSYEQYF
TRBV10-3	TRBD1	.	TRBJ1-5	TGTGCCATCAGCGAGGACAGGGTGGAGCAGCCCCAGCATTTT	CAISEDRVEQPQHF
TRBV6-1	.	.	TRBJ1-2	TGTGCCAGCAGGCTTTACAGTCCAGCCGCCTATGGCTACACCTTC	CASRLYSPAAYGYTF
TRBV7-2	.	.	TRBJ2-3	TGTGCCAGCAGCTTAGCTTCCGGCACAGATACGCAGTATTTT	CASSLASGTDTQYF
TRBV7-2	TRBD2	.	TRBJ2-3	TGTGCCAGCAGCTTTAGCGGGGGCCTCACAGATACGCAGTATTTT	CASSFSGGLTDTQYF
TRBV6-8	.	.	TRBJ1-4	TGTGCCAGCAGTTACTTGTTTTGTACTAATGAAAAACTGTTTTTT	CASSYLFCTNEKLFF
TRBV18	TRBD1	.	TRBJ2-2	TGTGCCAGCTCAGCCCAGGACAGGGTGAACGGGGAGCTGTTTTTT	CASSAQDRVNGELFF
TRBV5-1	.	.	TRBJ1-5	TGCGCCAGCAGCTTGGGAGGGGGAACCAGCAATCAGCCCCAGCATTTT	CASSLGGGTSNQPQHF
TRBV18	TRBD1	.	TRBJ2-1	TGTGCAGTCTCGGACAGGGCGGCGGTGAATGAGCAGTTCTTC	CAVSDRAAVNEQFF
TRBV7-9	.	.	TRBJ1-2	TGTGCCAGCAGCTTAGCGGGCAGGGAGGCTGGCTACACCTTC	CASSLAGREAGYTF
TRBV15	.	.	TRBJ2-2	TGTGCCACCGATCGTGGGGGTTACGCCGGGGAGCTGTTTTTT	CATDRGGYAGELFF
TRBV5-5	.	.	TRBJ1-5	TGTGCCAGCAGCCCCCGGGACGGGTATCAGTGGCCCCAGCATTTT	CASSPRDGYQWPQHF
TRBV9	.	.	TRBJ1-6	TGTGCCAGCAGCGTCGACGGACAAAGAAATAATTCACCCCTCCACTTT	CASSVDGQRNNSPLHF
TRBV19	.	.	TRBJ2-7	TGTGCCAGTAGCCCTCAGGACAGCATCTCCTACGAGCAGTACTTC	CASSPQDSISYEQYF
TRBV19	.	once	TRBJ1-2	TGTGCCAGTAGTACGGGTTTGGACGAGTTCTATGGCTACACCTTC	CASSTGLDEFYGYTF
TRBV7-2	.	.	TRBJ2-1	TGTGCCAGCAGCCTAAGGGGGGCTGGTTACAATGAGCAGTTCTTC	CASSLRGAGYNEQFF
TRBV21-1	.	.	TRBJ1-3	TGTGCCAGCAGCAACTCGATTGGGAACACCATATATTTT	CASSNSIGNTIYF
TRBV30	.	.	TRBJ2-6	TGTGCCTGGATGGGCAAGATCTCTGGGGCCAACGTCCTGACTTTC	CAWMGKISGANVLTF
TRBV30	TRBD2	.	TRBJ2-1	TGTGCCTGGAGTCGCTCTAGCGGGGAGCAGTTCTTC	CAWSRSSGEQFF
TRBV7-9	.	few	TRBJ1-6	TGTGCCAGCAGCTTAGGAAGACAGGCGAATTCACCCCTCCACTTT	CASSLGRQANSPLHF
TRBV6-5	.	.	TRBJ2-7	TGTGCCAGCAGTTACTCTGCTAGTCTCTCCTACGAGCAGTACTTC	CASSYSASLSYEQYF
TRBV5-1	TRBD1	.	TRBJ2-1	TGCGCCAGCAGCTTGACTGGACAGGGGCGGAGTGAGCAGTTCTTC	CASSLTGQGRSEQFF
TRBV29-1	TRBD2	once	TRBJ2-3	TGCAGCCCTCCAGACTGGACTAGCCCTGTCTTTTCTACGCAGTATTTT	CSPPDWTSPVFSTQYF
TRBV18	.	.	TRBJ2-1	TGTGCCAGCTCACCACCGGTCAACAATGAGCAGTTCTTC	CASSPPVNNEQFF
TRBV28	TRBD1	.	TRBJ1-2	TGTGCCAGCAGTTTGACAGGGCCTAACTATGGCTACACCTTC	CASSLTGPNYGYTF
TRBV5-4	.	.	TRBJ2-1	TGTGCCATGCCAGGCCGCAACTATGAGCAGTTCTTC	CAMPGRNYEQFF
TRBV28	.	.	TRBJ1-1	TGTGCCAGCATTCCAATTCGCGGGGGCTTCACTGGGGCTTTCTTT	CASIPIRGGFTGAFF
TRBV7-2	TRBD2	.	TRBJ2-7	TGTGCCAGCAGCCTAGTCAGCGGGGGCGTCTACGAGCAGTACTTC	CASSLVSGGVYEQYF
TRBV2	.	.	TRBJ1-2	TGTGCCAGCAGTGAAAACTATGGCTACACCTTC	CASSENYGYTF
TRBV18	TRBD1	.	TRBJ1-1	TGTGCCAGCTCACCTTCAGGGGGGGTTGAAGCTTTCTTT	CASSPSGGVEAFF
TRBV7-2	.	.	TRBJ2-2	TGTGCCAGCAGCTTAGTCGGGGATACCGGGGAGCTGTTTTTT	CASSLVGDTGELFF
TRBV7-9	.	.	TRBJ1-4	TGTGCCAGCAGCTCACAGTGGGACCCTGAAAAACTGTTTTTT	CASSSQWDPEKLFF
TRBV18	TRBD2	.	TRBJ2-1	TGTGCCAGCTCACCTCCCATCTCTTTTAGCGGGAGATTCGACAATGAGCAGTTCTTC	CASSPPISFSGRFDNEQFF
TRBV6-5	.	.	TRBJ2-5	TGTGCCAGCAGCCCTACCCCGTGGGGCCAGGAGACCCAGTACTTC	CASSPTPWGQETQYF
TRBV28	TRBD1	.	TRBJ2-7	TGTGCCAGCAGTTTAGATCAGGGGGCCTCCTACGAGCAGTACTTC	CASSLDQGASYEQYF
TRBV30	.	.	TRBJ1-2	TGTGCCTTTACAGGGCCCGATAACTATGGCTACACCTTC	CAFTGPDNYGYTF
TRBV9	TRBD2	few	TRBJ2-7	TGTGCCAGCAGCGTACAGCGGGACTCCTACGAGCAGTACTTC	CASSVQRDSYEQYF
TRBV2	.	.	TRBJ1-2	TGTGCCAGCAGTGGCCCCCCCGCGACAGACAACTATGGCTACACCTTC	CASSGPPATDNYGYTF
TRBV7-9	TRBD2	few	TRBJ2-1	TGTGCCAGCAGCTTAAGCGGGGGACATAGGCAGTTCTTC	CASSLSGGHRQFF